The 10 T cell receptor beta chains presented below share a single source sample, sequenced in a study of blood T cell repertoires in COVID-19. Libraries were prepared by immunoSEQ multiplex PCR; TCRdb keeps only in-frame clonotypes and omits some of them. The sample includes around 160,000 clones, over 75% seen only once; the top ten take roughly 13%. Sequencing used peripheral blood. The receptors derive from a man aged 60 to 69 with active or convalescent COVID-19.

The chain recombines TRBV24-1 with TRBJ2-2, with D possibly TRBD1 on 5 matching bases. The CDR3 contains 16 residues. Germline V gene lookup returns CDR1 KGHDR and CDR2 SFDVKD. V lost 0 bases to trimming and J lost 5 bases, with 12 bases between them. The DNA of the CDR3 is TGTGCCACCAGTGATTTGCCGGGCAGGGTAACCGGGGAGCTGTTTTTT. Its protein is CATSDLPGRVTGELFF.

This clone was seen a few times. The rearrangement joins TRBV19 to TRBJ1-2; 7 bases are shared with TRBD1. The CDR3 covers 13 residues. CDR1 and CDR2 from the germline V gene are LNHDA and SQIVND (reference sequence). Trimming took 6 bases from V and 4 from J; bases not matched to a gene: 5. CDR3: CASSTGTVYGYTF. The CDR3 bases are TGTGCCAGTAGCACCGGGACAGTCTATGGCTACACCTTC.

This chain connects TRBV6-1 to TRBJ2-5; D is undetermined. This CDR3 contains 14 residues. Per the germline V gene, CDR1 is MNHNS and CDR2 is SASEGT. Trimming shortened V by 3 bases and J by 4 bases, and 12 bases separated the two germline ends. As DNA, the CDR3 is TGTGCCAGCAGTGAGCGCGGTTATCGAGAGACCCAGTACTTC. It specifies CASSERGYRETQYF.

The chain joins TRBV18 to TRBJ1-2; weak D call: TRBD1 (5 bases). Trimming left V 4 bases short and J 0 bases short, with 6 bases between. This CDR3 comprises 13 residues. CDR1 KGHSH and CDR2 LQKENI come from the germline V gene. CDR3 bases: TGTGCCAGCTCACGGACATCTAACTATGGCTACACCTTC. Its protein is CASSRTSNYGYTF. The entire variable domain, with the rest obtained from reference TRBV18 and TRBJ1-2, is as follows: NAGVMQNPRHLVRRRGQEARLRCSPMKGHSHVYWYRQLPEEGLKFMVYLQKENIIDESGMPKERFSAEFPKEGPSILRIQQVVRGDSAAYFCASSRTSNYGYTFGSGTRLTVV.

There are many counts of this clone. The chain employs TRBV19 and TRBJ1-2; tentative D call: TRBD1 (5 bases). The germline V and J ends were trimmed by 6 bases and 8 bases, with 16 bases remaining between them. This CDR3 spans 13 amino acids. The germline gives CDR1 LNHDA, CDR2 SQIVND (reference sequence). CDR3 in DNA: TGTGCCAGTAGCCTTGACAGAATCGACGGCTACACCTTC. Its translation: CASSLDRIDGYTF.

This chain uses TRBV7-2 with TRBJ2-7; 7 nucleotides agree with TRBD1. In germline, CDR1 is SGHTA, CDR2 FQGNSA. The J segment lost 2 bases and the V segment lost 2 bases, leaving 3 bases of the junction unmatched. The CDR3 contains 14 residues. CDR3 residues: CASSLQQGPYEQYF. DNA for the CDR3: TGTGCCAGCAGCTTACAACAGGGGCCCTACGAGCAGTACTTC.

V and J are TRBV7-9 and TRBJ2-1, with 12 bases that match TRBD2. The germline V gene encodes CDR1 SEHNR and CDR2 FQNEAQ (reference sequence). V trimming: 4 bases; J trimming: 10 bases; junction bases outside the gene matches: 11. This CDR3 contains 16 residues. As DNA, the CDR3 is TGTGCCAGCAGCTCCGGACTAGCGGGGATTAATGGGGAGCAGTTCTTC. This encodes CASSSGLAGINGEQFF.

This chain links TRBV12-3 or TRBV12-4 with TRBJ2-1; 8 bases are shared with TRBD2. The CDR3 runs 13 residues. With 5 bases clipped from V and 6 bases from J, the junction kept 3 bases outside the gene matches. In nucleotides, the CDR3 is TGTGCCAGCAGTCCCGGGACTAGCAATGAGCAGTTCTTC. It codes for CASSPGTSNEQFF.

This clone was counted a single time. This rearrangement joins TRBV2 to TRBJ2-1, with D perhaps matching TRBD1 (5 bases). The CDR3 has 15 residues. Germline V CDR1 and CDR2: SNHLY, FYNNEI. The V end lost 4 bases, the J end lost 0 bases, and 10 bases lay between the germline ends. In DNA form, the CDR3 reads TGTGCCAGCAGTGCGGCAGGGCGCTCCTACAATGAGCAGTTCTTC. This encodes CASSAAGRSYNEQFF.

The chain couples TRBV10-3 to TRBJ2-3; no firm D call. Germline lookup yields CDR1 ENHRY and CDR2 SYGVKD. The ends were cut back, 4 bases at V and 6 bases at J, with 5 bases in the middle. The CDR3 is made up of 11 amino acids. The CDR3 region is CAISGRDTQYF. The CDR3 DNA sequence: TGTGCCATCAGTGGGCGGGATACGCAGTATTTT.